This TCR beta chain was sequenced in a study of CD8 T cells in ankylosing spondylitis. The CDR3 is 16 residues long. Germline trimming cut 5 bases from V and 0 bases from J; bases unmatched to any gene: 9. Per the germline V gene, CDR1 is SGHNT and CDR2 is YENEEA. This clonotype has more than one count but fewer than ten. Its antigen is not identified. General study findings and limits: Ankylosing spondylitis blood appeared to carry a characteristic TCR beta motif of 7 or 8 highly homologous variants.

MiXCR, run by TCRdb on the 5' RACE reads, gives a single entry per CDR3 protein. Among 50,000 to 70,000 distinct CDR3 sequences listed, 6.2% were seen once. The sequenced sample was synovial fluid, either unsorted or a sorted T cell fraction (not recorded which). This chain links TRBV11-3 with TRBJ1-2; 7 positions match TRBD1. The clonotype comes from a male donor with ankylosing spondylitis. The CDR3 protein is CASSQTGGQPNYGYTF. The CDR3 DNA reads TGTGCCAGCAGCCAGACCGGGGGACAGCCTAACTATGGCTACACCTTC.